The 7 T cell receptor beta chains presented below share a single source sample, sequenced in a study of T-cell reconstitution after alpha-beta-depleted transplantation in children. Unique molecular identifiers were used in preparing the TCRbeta library. TCRdb reprocessed the PCR reads with MiXCR, giving one entry per CDR3 protein. The table lists more than 200,000 distinct CDR3 sequences, 9.7% of them singletons. The sample was PBMCs from the stem cell graft donor, taken from the stem cell graft. Receptors were obtained from a human donor who donated a stem cell graft to a child with SCID.

The table lists this clonotype with a few counts. The chain joins TRBV12-3 or TRBV12-4 to TRBJ2-1; 12 bases fit TRBD2. The CDR3 spans 19 residues. Losses at the gene ends were 2 bases for V and 7 bases for J; bases not matched to a gene: 15. CDR3 region: CASSLPFRRGLAGGNEQFF. The CDR3 region has the DNA TGTGCCAGCAGTTTACCCTTCCGTCGAGGGCTAGCGGGGGGGAATGAGCAGTTCTTC.

This clonotype was observed at least ten times. The rearrangement uses TRBV5-1 and TRBJ2-2, with 9 bases matching TRBD1. In germline, CDR1 is SGHRS, CDR2 YFSETQ. CDR3 size: 17 residues. V shed 3 bases and J 7 bases; nucleotides not matched to a gene: 13. CDR3 nucleotide sequence: TGCGCCAGCAGCTCAGACAGGGGGATCAGGACCGGCGGGGAGCTGTTTTTT. It yields the protein CASSSDRGIRTGGELFF.

In its sample, this clonotype was seen many times. The CDR3 coding sequence is TGTGCCTGGAGTGTGCGAATAAGTAACTATGGCTACACCTTC. Its translation is CAWSVRISNYGYTF. The rearrangement links TRBV30 to TRBJ1-2; no firm D call. With 0 bases removed from V and 1 base from J, the gap between germline ends came to 9 bases. The CDR3 runs to 14 residues. The germline CDR1 and CDR2 sequences are GTSNPN and SVGIG (reference sequence).

The genes are TRBV5-1 and TRBJ2-5, with D possibly matching TRBD2 (6 bases). The CDR3 totals 14 residues. Trimming stripped 4 bases from V and 5 bases from J, with 15 bases between. Germline CDR1 is SGHRS and CDR2 is YFSETQ. DNA for the CDR3: TGCGCCAGCAGCACTACTAGCACGATCGAGACCCAGTACTTC. Its protein is CASSTTSTIETQYF.

This clonotype was counted between two and nine times. The chain is built from TRBV28 and TRBJ2-3; D is uncertain. The CDR3 is made up of 18 amino acids. V lost 9 bases and J 0 bases, leaving 25 bases between the germline ends. Germline V lookup: CDR1 MDHEN, CDR2 SYDVKM. CDR3 loop: CASLPTVNFGLSTDTQYF. The CDR3 coding sequence is TGTGCCAGTTTGCCGACGGTTAACTTCGGCCTTAGCACAGATACGCAGTATTTT.

This clonotype was seen ten or more times. This chain links TRBV20-1 with TRBJ2-1, with D perhaps TRBD1 or TRBD2 (6 bases each). The CDR3 length is 13 residues. The germline CDR1 and CDR2 sequences are DFQATT and SNEGSKA (reference sequence). The CDR3 loop is CSTAGGFLNEQFF. CDR3 DNA sequence: TGCAGCACCGCCGGGGGCTTTTTAAATGAGCAGTTCTTC.

This clonotype was found many times. The rearrangement joins TRBV3-1 to TRBJ2-1; tentatively, D is TRBD2 (6 bases). The CDR3 has 15 residues. Trimming cost V 4 bases and J 6 bases, with 16 bases left between them. Germline lookup yields CDR1 LGHDT and CDR2 YNNKEL (reference sequence). This chain's CDR3 is CASSRYGDSPNEQFF. CDR3 nucleotides: TGTGCCAGCAGCCGATACGGGGACTCCCCCAATGAGCAGTTCTTC.